These 21 T cell receptor beta chains were sequenced from one sample in a study of blood T cells in healthy people across ages. Then a second PCR, running roughly 7 to 11 cycles, was carried out with a sample-barcoded 5' primer and a J-beta primer mix. In TCRdb, the 5' RACE reads were re-called with MiXCR into one record per CDR3 protein. The sample gives about 840,000 distinct CDR3 sequences, under 35% of which show up once; 10% to 13% is in the top ten. This sample was shared with a second study, whose subject was T cells of mothers and their children.

The sequencing sample was made of blood. The receptors come from a woman aged 40 to 55 in good health.

This clonotype has only a few counts. The rearrangement uses TRBV29-1 and TRBJ1-1; D unresolved. This CDR3 spans 12 amino acids. Trimming removed 7 bases from V and 4 bases from J, with 13 bases in between. Germline V gene sequence: CDR1 SQVTM, CDR2 ANQGSEA. Here the CDR3 reads CSDRHLSTEAFF. The CDR3 DNA reads TGCAGCGATCGGCACCTTAGCACTGAAGCTTTCTTT.

This chain joins TRBV7-3 and TRBJ1-1; tentatively, D is TRBD1 (6 bases). The CDR3 runs 16 residues. The germline V gene encodes CDR1 SGHTA and CDR2 FQGTGA. V shed 1 base and J shed 3 bases, with 15 bases lying between them. The CDR3 sequence: CASSLIGGAGHTEAFF. The CDR3 region has the DNA TGTGCCAGCAGCTTAATCGGGGGCGCGGGGCACACTGAAGCTTTCTTT.

V gene TRBV4-3 combines with J gene TRBJ1-1, with a possible D match to TRBD1 (6 bases). The germline gives CDR1 LGHNA, CDR2 YSLEER. The CDR3 loop spans 13 amino acids. V was trimmed by 7 bases and J by 2 bases, leaving 11 bases between them. CDR3 in amino acids: CASNREGNTEAFF. Written as DNA, the CDR3 is TGCGCCAGCAACAGGGAAGGTAACACTGAAGCTTTCTTT.

This clonotype was seen more than once but under ten times. The chain links TRBV6-5 to TRBJ1-2; D is uncertain. Germline V gives CDR1 MNHEY, CDR2 SVGAGI. The V gene lost 2 bases and the J gene lost 4 bases, with 8 bases spanning the gap. The CDR3 has 13 amino acids. CDR3 sequence (DNA): TGTGCCAGCAGTTACGGGAAACCCTATGGCTACACCTTC. It specifies CASSYGKPYGYTF.

The genes are TRBV3-1 and TRBJ2-1; the D is unclear. The J call may be wrong; the DNA end is better matched by TRBJ2-7. The germline gives CDR1 LGHDT, CDR2 YNNKEL (reference sequence). This CDR3 comprises 12 residues. The CDR3 sequence: CASSQDRRRQYF. The DNA of the CDR3 is TGTGCCAGCAGCCAAGATCGACGGAGGCAGTACTTC.

This clonotype has ten or more counts. This chain connects TRBV6-5 to TRBJ2-7, with 9 bases fitting TRBD1. Germline-derived CDR1 and CDR2 are MNHEY and SVGAGI. The CDR3 is 15 residues long. The junction had 5 bases not matched to a gene; V was cut back by 1 base and J by 4 bases. Written as DNA, the CDR3 is TGTGCCAGCAGTTACTATCAGGGACAGGGATACGAGCAGTACTTC. The encoded protein is CASSYYQGQGYEQYF.

This chain joins TRBV15 and TRBJ2-3; 11 nucleotides match TRBD2. J was trimmed by 2 bases and V by 4 bases; bases with no gene match: 5. The germline gives CDR1 LNHNV, CDR2 YYDKDF (reference sequence). CDR3 length: 16 residues. CDR3 sequence: CATSTTLAGATDTQYF. CDR3 nucleotide sequence: TGTGCCACCAGCACTACACTAGCGGGAGCCACAGATACGCAGTATTTT.

As regards this clonotype: It may be a read error: a sequence one base away is much more abundant. This sequence joins TRBV5-1 and TRBJ2-5; D possibly matches TRBD1 or TRBD2 (5 bases each). CDR3 length: 14 residues. Germline CDR1 reads SGHRS; CDR2 reads YFSETQ. The CDR3 spells CASAFGGDQEAQYF. CDR3 sequence (DNA): TGCGCCAGCGCCTTTGGGGGTGACCAAGAGGCCCAGTACTTC. Variable domain in full (rest from reference TRBV5-1 and TRBJ2-5): KAGVTQTPRYLIKTRGQQVTLSCSPISGHRSVSWYQQTPGQGLQFLFEYFSETQRNKGNFPGRFSGRQFSNSRSEMNVSTLELGDSALYLCASAFGGDQEAQYFGPGTRLLVL.

This clonotype was counted ten times or more. The chain has TRBV6-5 and TRBJ1-2; D may be TRBD1 (5 bases). The V and J ends lost 3 bases and 2 bases respectively, with 13 bases between them. Germline lookup yields CDR1 MNHEY and CDR2 SVGAGI. This CDR3 comprises 15 residues. In DNA form, the CDR3 reads TGTGCCAGCAGTTATTCTGGGGCACTCAACTATGGCTACACCTTC. This gives the protein CASSYSGALNYGYTF.

The V gene is TRBV12-3 or TRBV12-4, the J gene TRBJ1-4; TRBD1 is a possible D gene (5 bases). This CDR3 is 16 amino acids long. V was pared by 2 bases and J by 7 bases, with 17 bases between. The CDR3 nucleotides are TGTGCCAGCAGTTTAAATGGGGCAGGGCGTGGTGAAAAACTGTTTTTT. Its protein product is CASSLNGAGRGEKLFF.

The sample holds a few counts of this clonotype. A much larger clone differs by one base, so this may be a read error. V usage is TRBV20-1 and J usage is TRBJ2-5; the match to TRBD2 covers 10 bases. The J call may be mistaken, given a closer DNA end match to TRBJ2-7. Germline V gene sequence: CDR1 DFQATT, CDR2 SNEGSKA (reference sequence). This CDR3 comprises 14 residues. CDR3 in DNA: TGCAGTGCTCGAGAGACTAGCGGGTGTTACGAGCAGTACTTC. It specifies CSARETSGCYEQYF.

This clonotype was observed at least ten times. The V gene is TRBV7-9, the J gene TRBJ2-5, with 9 bases fitting TRBD1. CDR3 size: 14 residues. V was pared by 6 bases and J by 2 bases, with 4 bases of the junction left unmatched. CDR1 and CDR2 from the germline V gene are SEHNR and FQNEAQ (reference sequence). This CDR3 is CASRVQGAQETQYF. DNA of the CDR3: TGTGCCAGCAGAGTACAGGGGGCACAAGAGACCCAGTACTTC.

For this clonotype: This may arise from a read error, as a much more abundant clone is one base away. This chain connects TRBV9 to TRBJ2-6; D remains ambiguous. The CDR3 spans 14 residues. CDR1 is SGDLS, CDR2 YYNGEE, per germline. The CDR3 sequence is CAGSVEWGNNVLTF. The CDR3 DNA follows: TGTGCCGGCAGCGTAGAATGGGGTAACAACGTCCTGACTTTC. Based on the CDR3 plus reference TRBV9 and TRBJ2-6, the full variable domain is DSGVTQTPKHLITATGQRVTLRCSPRSGDLSVYWYQQSLDQGLQFLIQYYNGEERAKGNILERFSAQQFPDLHSELNLSSLELGDSALYFCAGSVEWGNNVLTFGAGSRLTVL.

There are many counts of this clonotype. The rearrangement uses TRBV12-3 or TRBV12-4 and TRBJ2-5, with unresolved D. The germline V and J ends were trimmed by 6 bases and 7 bases, with 12 bases remaining between them. The CDR3 has 12 residues. The CDR3 reads CASSALRATQYF. The CDR3 nucleotides are TGTGCCAGCAGCGCCCTTAGGGCGACCCAGTACTTC.

This clonotype was seen more than once but under ten times. The V gene is TRBV20-1, the J gene TRBJ2-7; 8 bases fit TRBD2. Germline values: CDR1 DFQATT, CDR2 SNEGSKA (reference sequence). CDR3 length equals 15 residues. Losses at the gene ends were 0 bases for V and 3 bases for J; bases not matched to a gene: 7. The CDR3 DNA reads as TGCAGTGCTAGAGATCTGGGCGGGGGGATCTACGAGCAGTACTTC. It codes for CSARDLGGGIYEQYF.

This clonotype was counted ten times or more. The genes are TRBV20-1 and TRBJ2-5, with a weak D call TRBD1 (6 bases). Trimming took 3 bases from V and 4 from J, leaving 18 bases between them. Germline V gene data show CDR1 as DFQATT and CDR2 as SNEGSKA (reference sequence). This CDR3 contains 15 residues. CDR3 sequence reads: CSARAPEGVGETQYF. The CDR3 DNA sequence: TGCAGTGCTAGGGCCCCCGAGGGGGTGGGAGAGACCCAGTACTTC.

The table lists this clonotype with many counts. The rearrangement uses TRBV20-1 and TRBJ2-7; D is unresolved. Germline CDR1 reads DFQATT; CDR2 reads SNEGSKA (reference sequence). V lost 1 base and J lost 3, with 7 bases in between. The CDR3 has 12 amino acids. CDR3 in DNA: TGCAGTGCTAGAGCGTTGAACTACGAGCAGTACTTC. Translating it yields CSARALNYEQYF.

The chain combines TRBV20-1 with TRBJ1-3; no definite D call. V was shortened by 1 base and J by 4 bases, with 14 bases between the two germline ends. CDR3 length: 15 amino acids. In germline, CDR1 is DFQATT, CDR2 SNEGSKA (reference sequence). In nucleotides, the CDR3 is TGCAGTGCTAGAGCCCCGACCGGCTCAGGAAACACCATATATTTT. Translated: CSARAPTGSGNTIYF.

The table lists this clonotype with a few counts. The V and J genes are TRBV5-1 and TRBJ2-1; weak D call: TRBD1 (6 bases). Trimming removed 1 base from V and 1 base from J, with 9 bases in between. The CDR3 loop spans 15 amino acids. Per the germline V gene, CDR1 is SGHRS and CDR2 is YFSETQ. The CDR3 DNA is TGCGCCAGCAGCTTGCAACAGGGATCCTACAATGAGCAGTTCTTC. Translation: CASSLQQGSYNEQFF.

The chain is built from TRBV15 and TRBJ1-4; unclear D gene. Germline values: CDR1 LNHNV, CDR2 YYDKDF (reference sequence). The CDR3 spans 16 residues. V was trimmed by 0 bases and J by 0 bases, leaving 8 bases between them. CDR3 DNA: TGTGCCACCAGCAGAGATCGGACCTCAACTAATGAAAAACTGTTTTTT. It is translated as CATSRDRTSTNEKLFF.

The chain joins TRBV6-1 to TRBJ2-6, with 9 bases aligning to TRBD1. V lost 6 bases and J lost 4; bases outside the gene matches: 13. This CDR3 spans 18 amino acids. Germline V gene lookup returns CDR1 MNHNS and CDR2 SASEGT. The CDR3 region has the DNA TGTGCCAGCAGGTCCCTCCCGGGACAGGGTACCGGGGCCAACGTCCTGACTTTC. Amino acids: CASRSLPGQGTGANVLTF.